A selection of T cell receptor beta chains follows, all from one sample in a study of T cell responses to AZD1222 COVID-19 vaccine. The data were produced by immunoSEQ multiplex PCR, yet TCRdb's version contains in-frame clones alone and is incomplete. Of about 140,000 clones in the sample, 90% are singletons; the top ten hold roughly 3.6%. This specimen was peripheral blood, taken on day 0 of AZD1222 vaccination. The receptor set was obtained from an adult in good health. Each CDR3 is given without its conserved first and last residue.

length,J,V,CDR3
13,TRBJ2-7,TRBV9,ASSVSVNTHYEQY
12,TRBJ1-4,TRBV5-4,ASSFGPANEKLF
12,TRBJ2-2,TRBV5-6,ASSLQGATGELF
13,TRBJ2-3,TRBV10-3,AISEGIPSTDTQY
13,TRBJ1-5,TRBV11-2,ASSLEGRHNQPQH
14,TRBJ2-3,TRBV20-1,SASISGGRYTDTQY
13,TRBJ1-1,TRBV19,ASSISTGVNTEAF
10,TRBJ1-1,TRBV11-2,ASSRNRDEAF
13,TRBJ1-2,TRBV4-1,ASSQGGSATYGYT
12,TRBJ2-2,TRBV9,ASSDRMNTGELF
14,TRBJ1-1,TRBV15,ATSPRVDREDTEAF
13,TRBJ1-2,TRBV5-1,ASSLGDRANYGYT
11,TRBJ2-3,TRBV19,ATRAGAADTQY
10,TRBJ1-6,TRBV30,AWSANNSPLH
12,TRBJ2-7,TRBV6-2/TRBV6-3,ASSYGGGRYEQY
12,TRBJ1-1,TRBV19,ASSEPGSDTEAF
12,TRBJ1-5,TRBV9,ASSVGQGNQPQH
11,TRBJ1-2,TRBV12-3/TRBV12-4,ASSLGFGQGYT
14,TRBJ2-1,TRBV11-2,ASSPRTSSIPNEQF
13,TRBJ2-7,TRBV7-9,ASSLGLAGVYEQY
14,TRBJ2-7,TRBV9,ASSVAVLADRYEQY
14,TRBJ2-3,TRBV5-6,ASSAWEEGTLGTQY